Below, 29 T cell receptor beta chains from the same sample are listed, as sequenced in a study of blood T cell repertoires in COVID-19. The protocol was immunoSEQ multiplex PCR, while the TCRdb copy is restricted to in-frame clones and leaves out a portion. Among around 150,000 clones listed, approximately 91% were seen once. The sample taken for sequencing was peripheral blood. Receptor source: a man aged 50 to 59 with active or convalescent COVID-19.

V usage is TRBV19 and J usage is TRBJ2-7; 10 bases align to TRBD2. CDR3 length: 15 residues. The germline gives CDR1 LNHDA, CDR2 SQIVND (reference sequence). V lost 5 bases, J lost 7 bases, and 11 bases stayed unmatched. CDR3 region: CASSFLAGERIEQYF. The DNA for the CDR3 is TGTGCCAGTAGTTTTCTAGCGGGAGAAAGGATTGAGCAGTACTTC. The full variable domain, in which reference TRBV19 and TRBJ2-7 provide the parts outside the CDR3, is DGGITQSPKYLFRKEGQNVTLSCEQNLNHDAMYWYRQDPGQGLRLIYYSQIVNDFQKGDIAEGYSVSREKKESFPLTVTSAQKNPTAFYLCASSFLAGERIEQYFGPGTRLTVT.

The rearrangement joins TRBV7-9 to TRBJ1-5; unclear D gene. V lost 5 bases, J lost 4 bases, and 12 bases lay in between. This CDR3 has 14 residues. Germline values: CDR1 SEHNR, CDR2 FQNEAQ (reference sequence). The CDR3: CASSVGSENQPQHF. The CDR3 coding sequence is TGTGCCAGCAGCGTGGGGAGTGAGAATCAGCCCCAGCATTTT.

This chain links TRBV9 with TRBJ2-6; maybe TRBD1 (5 bases). Looked up from germline, CDR1 is SGDLS and CDR2 is YYNGEE. There are 16 residues in the CDR3. V was cut by 2 bases and J by 0 bases, with 9 bases left in between. DNA of the CDR3: TGTGCCAGCAGCGTGCTAGACAGCTCTGGGGCCAACGTCCTGACTTTC. Protein: CASSVLDSSGANVLTF.

V and J are TRBV24-1 and TRBJ2-1; 9 bases align to TRBD2. The junction had 8 bases not matched to a gene; V was cut back by 3 bases and J by 9 bases. Germline V gives CDR1 KGHDR, CDR2 SFDVKD. This CDR3 region has 15 residues. For the CDR3, the DNA is TGTGCCACCAGTGATGGGGGACTAGCACTCGGTGAGCAGTTCTTC. This gives the protein CATSDGGLALGEQFF.

The chain links TRBV7-2 to TRBJ1-5; the D is unclear. The CDR3 loop spans 15 amino acids. V lost 1 base and J lost 1, with 8 bases in between. The germline V gene encodes CDR1 SGHTA and CDR2 FQGNSA. The CDR3 sequence is CASSLDSLSNQPQHF. In DNA form, the CDR3 reads TGTGCCAGCAGCTTAGACAGCTTGAGCAATCAGCCCCAGCATTTT.

This clone showed up just once. V and J are TRBV18 and TRBJ2-3; tentative D call: TRBD2 (6 bases). Trimming shortened V by 3 bases and J by 3 bases, and 22 bases separated the two germline ends. The V gene's germline CDR1 is KGHSH and CDR2 LQKENI. CDR3 length: 18 amino acids. Written as DNA, the CDR3 is TGTGCCAGCTCACCCGTCCGACTAGTTTCTTACTTTACAGATACGCAGTATTTT. Protein: CASSPVRLVSYFTDTQYF.

The chain is built from TRBV2 and TRBJ1-4, with TRBD1 identical over 8 bases. The CDR3 consists of 14 residues. Germline V gene lookup returns CDR1 SNHLY and CDR2 FYNNEI. With 7 bases clipped from V and 8 bases from J, the junction kept 9 bases outside the gene matches. The CDR3 bases are TGTGCCAGCACCACGACAGGGGTTTTAGAAAAACTGTTTTTT. Its translation: CASTTTGVLEKLFF.

This clone was picked up one time. The chain uses TRBV6-2 or TRBV6-3 and TRBJ2-7, with a tentative D call TRBD1 (7 bases). The ends were cut back, 5 bases at V and 2 bases at J, with 16 bases in the middle. CDR1 MNHEY and CDR2 SVGEGT come from the germline V gene. The CDR3 totals 15 residues. CDR3 nucleotide sequence: TGTGCCAGCAGTCCGCGGGGACAGCTAACCTACGAGCAGTACTTC. Translation: CASSPRGQLTYEQYF.

The chain uses TRBV9 and TRBJ1-3; D is perhaps TRBD1 (5 bases). Germline V CDR1 and CDR2: SGDLS, YYNGEE. The CDR3 length is 14 residues. Trimming left V 1 base short and J 4 bases short, with 9 bases between. CDR3: CASSVSGLGNTIYF. The DNA of the CDR3 is TGTGCCAGCAGCGTATCGGGACTGGGAAACACCATATATTTT.

V is TRBV4-3 and J is TRBJ1-2; no clear D gene. The V end was cut by 0 bases, the J end by 0 bases, with 14 bases between. CDR1 LGHNA and CDR2 YSLEER come from the germline V gene. The CDR3 contains 17 residues. CDR3 region: CASSQEPTRKANYGYTF. The CDR3 DNA sequence: TGCGCCAGCAGCCAAGAACCCACGAGAAAAGCTAACTATGGCTACACCTTC.

J is TRBJ2-1 and V is TRBV7-2, with TRBD1 as a possible D gene (5 bases). Germline V gene lookup returns CDR1 SGHTA and CDR2 FQGNSA. The V and J ends lost 2 bases and 7 bases respectively, with 9 bases between them. The CDR3 is 13 amino acids. Here the CDR3 DNA reads TGTGCCAGCAGCTTACGGACAAATAATGAGCAGTTCTTC. Protein sequence: CASSLRTNNEQFF. Filled out from reference TRBV7-2 and TRBJ2-1, the complete variable domain reads GAGVSQSPSNKVTEKGKDVELRCDPISGHTALYWYRQSLGQGLEFLIYFQGNSAPDKSGLPSDRFSAERTGGSVSTLTIQRTQQEDSAVYLCASSLRTNNEQFFGPGTRLTVL.

CDR3 DNA: TGCGCCACAGGACAGGGCTATGGCTACACCTTC. Its translation: CATGQGYGYTF. V gene TRBV4-1 combines with J gene TRBJ1-2, with 8 bases aligning to TRBD1. The germline V gene encodes CDR1 MGHRA and CDR2 YSYEKL. The length of the CDR3 is 11 residues. Trimming took 10 bases from V and 4 from J; bases not matched to a gene: 2.

The V and J genes are TRBV6-5 and TRBJ2-2; 8 bases map to TRBD2. The V gene's germline CDR1 is MNHEY and CDR2 SVGAGI. The CDR3 sequence is 15 residues long. After removal of 6 bases from V and 9 bases from J, the junction contained 12 bases not matched to a gene. CDR3 residues: CASSSISGRTRELFF. CDR3 DNA sequence: TGTGCCAGCAGCTCGATAAGCGGGAGAACTAGGGAGCTGTTTTTT.

The chain couples TRBV7-9 to TRBJ1-1, with 9 nucleotides matching TRBD1. Trimming at V came to 2 bases and at J to 3 bases, leaving 10 bases not matched to a gene. The germline V gene encodes CDR1 SEHNR and CDR2 FQNEAQ (reference sequence). This CDR3 has 17 amino acids. The CDR3 DNA reads as TGTGCCAGCAGCTTATTCGGGACAGGGTCGGGGTACACTGAAGCTTTCTTT. Residues: CASSLFGTGSGYTEAFF.

This chain joins TRBV28 and TRBJ2-1; 9 nucleotides align to TRBD2. CDR1 is MDHEN and CDR2 is SYDVKM in the germline V gene. V lost 6 bases and J lost 7; bases outside the gene matches: 10. CDR3 size: 15 residues. CDR3 in DNA: TGTGCCAGCAGCCCCGGGACTAGCCCGACGAATGAGCAGTTCTTC. This gives the protein CASSPGTSPTNEQFF. The full variable domain, its missing parts supplied by reference TRBV28 and TRBJ2-1, is DVKVTQSSRYLVKRTGEKVFLECVQDMDHENMFWYRQDPGLGLRLIYFSYDVKMKEKGDIPEGYSVSREKKERFSLILESASTNQTSMYLCASSPGTSPTNEQFFGPGTRLTVL.

This chain connects TRBV4-3 to TRBJ2-3; TRBD2 aligns across 8 bases. Germline V CDR1 and CDR2: LGHNA, YSLEER. The CDR3 contains 15 residues. V lost 1 base and J lost 4; bases outside the gene matches: 4. The CDR3 is CASSQVAGGADTQYF. In DNA form, the CDR3 reads TGCGCCAGCAGCCAAGTGGCGGGAGGTGCAGATACGCAGTATTTT.

The chain employs TRBV14 and TRBJ2-5, with 9 nucleotides matching TRBD1. CDR3 length equals 15 residues. After removal of 4 bases from V and 5 bases from J, the junction contained 8 bases not matched to a gene. Germline CDR1 is SGHDN and CDR2 is FVKESK. In DNA, the CDR3 is TGTGCCAGCAGCCTGGGAACAGGGGGCAAGGAGACCCAGTACTTC. Encoded protein: CASSLGTGGKETQYF.

The rearrangement joins TRBV7-2 to TRBJ1-1; 8 bases line up with TRBD1. From germline, CDR1 is SGHTA and CDR2 FQGNSA. This CDR3 is 13 amino acids long. The trim removed 4 bases at V and 11 bases at J, leaving 9 bases unmatched. The CDR3 protein is CASSYRQGHEAFF. In DNA form, the CDR3 reads TGTGCCAGCAGCTACAGACAGGGGCATGAGGCTTTCTTT.

The chain is built from TRBV24-1 and TRBJ1-6, with D unresolved. Trimming removed 5 bases from V and 3 bases from J, with 4 bases in between. The CDR3 totals 13 residues. CDR1 KGHDR and CDR2 SFDVKD come from the germline V gene. The CDR3 bases are TGTGCCACCAGTGCCAGCTATAATTCACCCCTCCACTTT. It yields the protein CATSASYNSPLHF.

The chain recombines TRBV5-8 with TRBJ2-2; D may be TRBD2 (5 bases). CDR3 length: 17 residues. V was trimmed by 0 bases and J by 7 bases, leaving 19 bases between them. Germline V gene lookup returns CDR1 SGHTS and CDR2 YDEGEE. As DNA, the CDR3 is TGTGCCAGCAGCTTGGTATTGGGAGAAGTCCGTGGCGGGGAGCTGTTTTTT. It yields the protein CASSLVLGEVRGGELFF.

This clone was counted only a few times. The CDR3 bases are TGTGCCATCAGTGAGTCACAGGGGGCGCGAGGTGAAAAACTGTTTTTT. Amino acids: CAISESQGARGEKLFF. The chain couples TRBV10-3 to TRBJ1-4; 9 bases agree with TRBD1. The CDR3 spans 16 residues. Looked up from germline, CDR1 is ENHRY and CDR2 is SYGVKD. The ends lost 0 bases at V and 7 bases at J; junction bases unmatched: 6.

V and J are TRBV27 and TRBJ2-5; D uncertain. V was pared by 0 bases and J by 5 bases, with 10 bases between. Germline V gene data show CDR1 as MNHEY and CDR2 as SMNVEV (reference sequence). CDR3 length: 14 residues. The CDR3: CASSLSASRETQYF. The CDR3, as DNA: TGTGCCAGCAGTTTATCGGCTAGTCGGGAGACCCAGTACTTC.

The gene calls are TRBV5-4 and TRBJ2-5; 10 bases line up with TRBD1. This CDR3 is 15 amino acids long. Per the germline V gene, CDR1 is SGHNT and CDR2 is YYREEE (reference sequence). V shed 3 bases and J 4 bases; nucleotides not matched to a gene: 6. CDR3 DNA: TGTGCCAGCAGCTCCCCAGGGACAGGGGTAGAGACCCAGTACTTC. Translation gives CASSSPGTGVETQYF.

The chain links TRBV4-1 to TRBJ2-1; 12 nucleotides match TRBD2. CDR3 length equals 15 residues. V was pared by 4 bases and J by 4 bases, with 2 bases of the junction left unmatched. Per the germline V gene, CDR1 is MGHRA and CDR2 is YSYEKL. CDR3 sequence reads: CASSRGTSGYNEQFF. CDR3 coding DNA: TGCGCCAGCAGCCGGGGGACTAGCGGGTACAATGAGCAGTTCTTC.

The CDR3: CASSHRGITGELFF. Written as DNA, the CDR3 is TGCGCCAGCAGCCACAGGGGGATAACCGGGGAGCTGTTTTTT. The chain has TRBV4-1 and TRBJ2-2, with 7 nucleotides matching TRBD1. From germline, CDR1 is MGHRA and CDR2 YSYEKL. V shed 3 bases, J shed 5 bases, and the junction held 3 bases outside the gene matches. The CDR3 length is 14 residues.

This rearrangement joins TRBV7-9 to TRBJ2-7, with 7 nucleotides matching TRBD1. The CDR3 consists of 12 residues. Germline V gene lookup returns CDR1 SEHNR and CDR2 FQNEAQ (reference sequence). V lost 5 bases, J lost 5 bases, and 3 bases stayed unmatched. DNA for the CDR3: TGTGCCAGCAGCGAAACAGGGGACGAGCAGTACTTC. This codes for CASSETGDEQYF.

The chain recombines TRBV18 with TRBJ2-7; weak D call: TRBD1 (5 bases). Germline CDR1 KGHSH, CDR2 LQKENI. The CDR3 contains 13 residues. V lost 4 bases to trimming and J lost 2 bases, with 9 bases between them. The CDR3: CASSLQGTYEQYF. In nucleotides, the CDR3 is TGTGCCAGCTCACTTCAGGGAACCTACGAGCAGTACTTC.

As DNA, the CDR3 is TGCAGTGCTAGTGAAAGGCGGGCTGAGCAGTTCTTC. Translated, it gives CSASERRAEQFF. The gene calls are TRBV20-1 and TRBJ2-1; maybe TRBD2 (5 bases). There are 12 residues in the CDR3. CDR1 is DFQATT, CDR2 SNEGSKA, per germline (reference sequence). V lost 3 bases, J lost 9 bases, and 12 bases lay in between.

The chain couples TRBV9 to TRBJ2-7, with 7 bases identical to TRBD2. The J segment lost 4 bases and the V segment lost 0 bases, leaving 7 bases of the junction unmatched. CDR3 length: 15 residues. The germline gives CDR1 SGDLS, CDR2 YYNGEE. CDR3 sequence reads: CASSVGMTSTYEQYF. The CDR3 DNA sequence: TGTGCCAGCAGCGTAGGAATGACTAGCACATACGAGCAGTACTTC. The variable domain in full, with the rest retrieved from reference TRBV9 and TRBJ2-7, is DSGVTQTPKHLITATGQRVTLRCSPRSGDLSVYWYQQSLDQGLQFLIQYYNGEERAKGNILERFSAQQFPDLHSELNLSSLELGDSALYFCASSVGMTSTYEQYFGPGTRLTVT.